The 7 T cell receptor beta chains below all came from one sample that was sequenced in a study of T cell changes during pregnancy in multiple sclerosis. The assay was immunoSEQ multiplex PCR, and TCRdb's table has in-frame clones only and misses some. Of some 70,000 clones listed, about 91% are singletons. This sample comprised peripheral blood, obtained in the second trimester of pregnancy. Every receptor here comes from a female donor in good health, enrolled as a control in a pregnancy study.

The chain links TRBV2 to TRBJ2-1, with D possibly matching TRBD2 (5 bases). Between the trimmed V and J ends, which lost 5 bases and 8 bases, there was a span of 13 bases. The V gene's germline CDR1 is SNHLY and CDR2 FYNNEI. CDR3 length: 13 amino acids. CDR3 nucleotides: TGTGCCAGCAGTCGTCGGACTGGGGATGAGCAGTTCTTC. It yields the protein CASSRRTGDEQFF.

The rearrangement links TRBV28 to TRBJ1-5; D is possibly TRBD1 (5 bases). Germline CDR1 reads MDHEN; CDR2 reads SYDVKM. There are 11 residues in the CDR3. V was clipped by 5 bases and J by 7 bases, with 6 bases between them. The DNA of the CDR3 is TGTGCCAGCAGTGGGGGGCAGCCCCAGCATTTT. Translation: CASSGGQPQHF.

Points on this clone: Other DNA sequences within the sample encode an identical CDR3. The rearrangement joins TRBV2 to TRBJ2-1; D is unclear. The V gene's germline CDR1 is SNHLY and CDR2 FYNNEI. The CDR3 is made up of 12 amino acids. Trimming took 4 bases from V and 4 from J, leaving 5 bases between them. The CDR3 coding sequence is TGTGCCAGCAGTGGAGTTTACAATGAGCAGTTCTTC. The encoded protein is CASSGVYNEQFF.

The rearrangement uses TRBV23-1 and TRBJ1-5, with 7 bases that match TRBD1. TRBV23-1 is marked as an open reading frame, function uncertain. This CDR3 is built from 15 residues. V gave up 3 bases and J gave up 4 bases; unmatched junction bases: 6. CDR3 in DNA: TGCGCCAGCAGTCATGCACCAGGGGGGAATCAGCCCCAGCATTTT. This sequence encodes CASSHAPGGNQPQHF.

This clone has only a few counts. V gene TRBV4-1 combines with J gene TRBJ1-2; D unresolved. The CDR3 has 14 residues. Per the germline V gene, CDR1 is MGHRA and CDR2 is YSYEKL. The V and J ends lost 0 bases and 4 bases respectively, with 9 bases between them. The chain's CDR3 is CASSQDTVSYGYTF. The CDR3 DNA reads TGCGCCAGCAGCCAAGATACCGTTAGCTATGGCTACACCTTC.

The rearrangement joins TRBV28 to TRBJ1-2; 9 bases fit TRBD1. Germline V lookup: CDR1 MDHEN, CDR2 SYDVKM. Trimming cost V 1 base and J 7 bases; bases outside gene matches: 10. This CDR3 spans 16 amino acids. The CDR3, as DNA: TGTGCCAGCAGTTTATACGTAACGACAGGGGGTGGTGGCTACACCTTC. The encoded protein is CASSLYVTTGGGGYTF.

The rearrangement uses TRBV14 and TRBJ1-6; D uncertain. From germline, CDR1 is SGHDN and CDR2 FVKESK. The CDR3 is made up of 14 amino acids. Trimming took 0 bases from V and 7 from J, leaving 7 bases between them. The CDR3 spells CASSQETSNSPLHF. Here the CDR3 DNA reads TGTGCCAGCAGCCAAGAAACGAGCAATTCACCCCTCCACTTT. Variable domain in full (rest from reference TRBV14 and TRBJ1-6): EAGVTQFPSHSVIEKGQTVTLRCDPISGHDNLYWYRRVMGKEIKFLLHFVKESKQDESGMPNNRFLAERTGGTYSTLKVQPAELEDSGVYFCASSQETSNSPLHFGNGTRLTVT.